These 12 T cell receptor beta chains were sequenced from one sample in a study of CD4+ T cells in melanoma. TCRdb's table, derived via immunoSEQ multiplex PCR, lists solely in-frame clones and lacks some. The table has 7,200 or so clones, roughly 70% seen once; the top ten hold roughly 20%. Sample: cells from a culture (not recorded whether cultured in vitro). All receptors derive from a human donor with melanoma.

This chain joins TRBV6-1 and TRBJ1-1, with a weak D call TRBD1 (5 bases). The CDR3 is made up of 15 amino acids. From germline, CDR1 is MNHNS and CDR2 SASEGT. Trimming took off 1 base at V and 5 bases at J, with 14 bases between the two ends. CDR3: CASSEEGWGLTEAFF. Written as DNA, the CDR3 is TGTGCCAGCAGTGAAGAAGGTTGGGGGTTGACTGAAGCTTTCTTT.

The chain links TRBV7-3 to TRBJ2-2; D is uncertain. CDR3 length: 12 amino acids. The V and J ends lost 2 bases and 7 bases respectively, with 5 bases between them. Germline V gene lookup returns CDR1 SGHTA and CDR2 FQGTGA. CDR3: CASSLGNGELFF. The CDR3 coding sequence is TGTGCCAGCAGCTTAGGAAACGGGGAGCTGTTTTTT.

The chain recombines TRBV11-2 with TRBJ2-5; 8 bases fit TRBD1. V gave up 4 bases and J gave up 0 bases; unmatched junction bases: 10. Germline CDR1 SGHAT, CDR2 FQNNGV. The CDR3 length is 17 residues. The CDR3 DNA follows: TGTGCCAGCAGCTCCCGGGACAGGTCCCCGTACCAAGAGACCCAGTACTTC. This gives the protein CASSSRDRSPYQETQYF.

This clone was counted only a few times. One end of the junction varies from germline; a read error may be responsible. V gene TRBV13 combines with J gene TRBJ2-7; 7 bases align to TRBD1. Germline V gives CDR1 PRHDT, CDR2 FYEKMQ (reference sequence). The CDR3 contains 15 residues. The CDR3 coding sequence is TGTGCCAGCAGTTTAGGGAGACAGGGCCCCTACGAGCAGTACTTC. Translation: CASSLGRQGPYEQYF.

J is TRBJ2-7 and V is TRBV30; no firm D call. Germline loops: CDR1 GTSNPN, CDR2 SVGIG (reference sequence). The CDR3 sequence is 11 residues long. Between the trimmed V and J ends, which lost 4 bases and 1 base, there was a span of 5 bases. The CDR3 nucleotides read TGTGCCTGGACCAAGTCCTACGAGCAGTACTTC. Translation gives CAWTKSYEQYF.

This clone qualifies as medium-sized. The chain combines TRBV3-1 (or the pseudogene TRBV3-2) with TRBJ1-5; D perhaps matches TRBD1 (5 bases). V lost 3 bases, J lost 9 bases, and 15 bases lay in between. CDR3 length: 14 amino acids. Germline V gene sequence: CDR1 LGHDT, CDR2 YNNKEL (reference sequence). The CDR3 loop is CASSQGTGAGPQHF. The CDR3 DNA reads as TGTGCCAGCAGCCAGGGGACCGGTGCGGGGCCCCAGCATTTT.

The chain combines TRBV19 with TRBJ2-3; 7 nucleotides line up with TRBD2. Trimming at V came to 3 bases and at J to 0 bases, leaving 6 bases not matched to a gene. The CDR3 sequence is 16 residues long. Germline V gene sequence: CDR1 LNHDA, CDR2 SQIVND (reference sequence). The CDR3 sequence is CASSITPAGSTDTQYF. The CDR3 nucleotides are TGTGCCAGTAGTATCACCCCAGCGGGGAGCACAGATACGCAGTATTTT.

By proportion, this clone is medium-sized. V usage is TRBV25-1 and J usage is TRBJ1-4; D gene ambiguous. Looked up from germline, CDR1 is MGHDK and CDR2 is SYGVNS. The CDR3 covers 18 residues. The V end lost 2 bases, the J end lost 0 bases, and 16 bases lay between the germline ends. DNA for the CDR3: TGTGCCAGCAGTGAAATCACACAAACCGGAGCAACTAATGAAAAACTGTTTTTT. This encodes CASSEITQTGATNEKLFF.

The chain uses TRBV6-2 or TRBV6-3 and TRBJ2-7; 7 nucleotides match TRBD1. The J segment lost 2 bases and the V segment lost 1 base, leaving 8 bases of the junction unmatched. Germline-derived CDR1 and CDR2 are MNHEY and SVGEGT. The CDR3 loop spans 16 amino acids. CDR3 sequence (DNA): TGTGCCAGCAGTTACTTGATGACAGGGAAAGCCTACGAGCAGTACTTC. Its protein is CASSYLMTGKAYEQYF.

The chain employs TRBV3-1 (or the pseudogene TRBV3-2) and TRBJ1-4; 8 nucleotides align to TRBD1. CDR3 length equals 16 residues. Germline V lookup: CDR1 LGHDT, CDR2 YNNKEL (reference sequence). Germline trimming cut 0 bases from V and 10 bases from J; bases unmatched to any gene: 10. The chain's CDR3 is CASSQEGAGGEGKLFF. CDR3 bases: TGTGCCAGCAGCCAAGAGGGGGCAGGGGGCGAAGGAAAACTGTTTTTT.

The chain carries TRBV24-1 and TRBJ1-1; D possibly corresponds to TRBD1 (5 bases). The germline V gene encodes CDR1 KGHDR and CDR2 SFDVKD. The V gene lost 3 bases and the J gene lost 6 bases, with 10 bases spanning the gap. The CDR3 length is 13 residues. The CDR3 nucleotides read TGTGCCACCAGTGATAACCGGGGGGCTGAAGCTTTCTTT. It encodes CATSDNRGAEAFF.

The chain uses TRBV2 and TRBJ2-3; 10 bases align to TRBD1. Germline assignment: CDR1 SNHLY and CDR2 FYNNEI. The CDR3 contains 18 residues. J lost 4 bases, V lost 7 bases, and 17 bases had no gene match. The CDR3 sequence is CASTGDWPGTGVPDTQYF. The CDR3 DNA sequence: TGTGCCAGCACCGGAGATTGGCCTGGGACAGGGGTTCCAGATACGCAGTATTTT.